The 9 T cell receptor beta chains in this list originate from one sample, sequenced in a study of PD-L1 blockade in urothelial cancer. Some clones are missing from TCRdb's copy, which holds only in-frame ones; the method was immunoSEQ multiplex PCR. The sample has tens of thousands of clones, roughly nine tenths seen once. Source: PBMCs, taken around atezolizumab (anti-PD-L1) treatment. The receptors originated from a woman in her seventies with urothelial cancer.

The rearrangement joins TRBV27 to TRBJ1-5; 9 bases map to TRBD1. Trimming took 5 bases from V and 4 from J; bases not matched to a gene: 9. The CDR3 spans 16 residues. Germline CDR1 MNHEY, CDR2 SMNVEV (reference sequence). CDR3 bases: TGTGCCAGCAGTCCCATCGGGGACAGGGATAATCAGCCCCAGCATTTT. It yields the protein CASSPIGDRDNQPQHF.

The chain joins TRBV15 to TRBJ1-5; D unclear. V was cut by 0 bases and J by 8 bases, with 5 bases left in between. The CDR3 is 12 amino acids. Germline V gene data show CDR1 as LNHNV and CDR2 as YYDKDF (reference sequence). CDR3 protein: CATSRDPEPQHF. As DNA, the CDR3 is TGTGCCACCAGCAGAGATCCTGAGCCCCAGCATTTT.

The chain recombines TRBV6-5 with TRBJ2-1; 10 bases are a match to TRBD2. Germline CDR1 is MNHEY and CDR2 is SVGAGI. V was clipped by 4 bases and J by 6 bases; unmatched bases: 9. The CDR3 spans 16 residues. CDR3: CASSWAGTSVSNEQFF. The DNA for the CDR3 is TGTGCCAGCAGTTGGGCCGGGACTAGCGTATCCAATGAGCAGTTCTTC.

The chain joins TRBV27 to TRBJ1-1; unclear D gene. With 7 bases removed from V and 1 base from J, the gap between germline ends came to 13 bases. The CDR3 has 14 residues. Germline V gene lookup returns CDR1 MNHEY and CDR2 SMNVEV (reference sequence). The CDR3 loop is CASKSPGRNTEAFF. CDR3 nucleotide sequence: TGTGCCAGCAAATCTCCTGGGAGGAACACTGAAGCTTTCTTT.

V gene TRBV27 combines with J gene TRBJ2-7; tentatively, D is TRBD2 (6 bases). Germline-derived CDR1 and CDR2 are MNHEY and SMNVEV (reference sequence). Trimming took off 6 bases at V and 0 bases at J, with 18 bases between the two ends. The CDR3 has 16 amino acids. This CDR3 is CASRRDGGLSSYEQYF. CDR3 coding DNA: TGTGCCAGCAGACGGGACGGGGGTTTGAGCTCCTACGAGCAGTACTTC.

V and J are TRBV4-3 and TRBJ2-3, with D unresolved. The CDR3 has 14 amino acids. Trimming stripped 1 base from V and 0 bases from J, with 5 bases between. CDR1 and CDR2 from the germline V gene are LGHNA and YSLEER. The CDR3 DNA reads TGCGCCAGCAGCCAAGTCGAGAGCACAGATACGCAGTATTTT. Its protein product is CASSQVESTDTQYF.

V and J are TRBV9 and TRBJ2-1, with TRBD1 matching 10 bases. This CDR3 has 17 amino acids. The germline V gene encodes CDR1 SGDLS and CDR2 YYNGEE. Unmatched junction bases numbered 13, after V lost 0 bases and J lost 10 bases. The CDR3 here is CASSVADRGRTTGEQFF. The CDR3 DNA is TGTGCCAGCAGCGTAGCAGACAGGGGGCGAACGACCGGGGAGCAGTTCTTC. The full variable domain, with the rest looked up from reference TRBV9 and TRBJ2-1, is DSGVTQTPKHLITATGQRVTLRCSPRSGDLSVYWYQQSLDQGLQFLIQYYNGEERAKGNILERFSAQQFPDLHSELNLSSLELGDSALYFCASSVADRGRTTGEQFFGPGTRLTVL.

V is TRBV28 and J is TRBJ2-1, with D possibly being TRBD1 (5 bases). This CDR3 is 12 amino acids long. The V end lost 7 bases, the J end lost 8 bases, and 12 bases lay between the germline ends. Germline V gene lookup returns CDR1 MDHEN and CDR2 SYDVKM. The chain's CDR3 is CASNILGDEQFF. The CDR3 DNA reads as TGTGCCAGCAATATTCTAGGGGATGAGCAGTTCTTC.

This clone was counted once. This rearrangement joins TRBV7-8 to TRBJ1-1; no firm D call. Germline loops: CDR1 SGHVS, CDR2 FQNEAQ. Trimming left V 2 bases short and J 2 bases short, with 12 bases between. The CDR3 covers 15 residues. CDR3 residues: CASSLLQSANTEAFF. The CDR3 bases are TGTGCCAGCAGCTTATTACAGTCAGCCAACACTGAAGCTTTCTTT.